This T cell receptor (beta chain) was found in a study of T cell repertoires in cytomegalovirus infection. For this clonotype: Its specificity is unknown.

This CDR3 region has 15 residues. Germline V gives CDR1 LNHDA, CDR2 SQIVND (reference sequence). V was cut by 4 bases and J by 2 bases, with 13 bases left in between. MiXCR, applied by TCRdb to the reads, yields one record per CDR3 protein. Altogether approximately 500,000 distinct CDR3 sequences are present, around 30% being singletons, with the ten largest covering roughly a sixth. V usage is TRBV19 and J usage is TRBJ2-3; perhaps TRBD2 as D (5 bases). This specimen consisted of cultured PBMCs, obtained from culture after CMV antigen stimulation. The sequence came from a human donor in good health (CMV status not recorded). Some clones in this sample may be carry-over from other donors' samples. The CDR3 here is CASSTSGGFTDTQYF. The CDR3 DNA follows: TGTGCCAGTAGTACCTCAGGCGGGTTCACAGATACGCAGTATTTT.